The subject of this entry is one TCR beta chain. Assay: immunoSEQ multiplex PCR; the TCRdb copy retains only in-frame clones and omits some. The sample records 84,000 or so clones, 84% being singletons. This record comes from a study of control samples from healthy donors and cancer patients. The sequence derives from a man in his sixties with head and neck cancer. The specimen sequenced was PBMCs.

The CDR3 loop reads CASSSTVGAFF. The CDR3 DNA sequence: TGTGCCAGCAGTTCGACAGTGGGAGCTTTCTTT. The genes are TRBV12-3 or TRBV12-4 and TRBJ1-1; TRBD1 might be the D (5 bases). The CDR3 is 11 amino acids. V lost 4 bases, J lost 10 bases, and 10 bases lay in between.